Here is one T cell receptor beta chain with its context. Its antigen is unidentified. Sequencing used immunoSEQ multiplex PCR; TCRdb keeps in-frame clones, though not all of them. The sample includes 31,000 or so clones, under 75% of them seen just once. Trimming left V 5 bases short and J 6 bases short, with 14 bases between. This CDR3 spans 13 amino acids. The germline CDR1 and CDR2 sequences are GTSNPN and SVGIG (reference sequence). The sample belongs to a study of PD-1 blockade in classical Hodgkin lymphoma. Sample time point: cycle 4 day 1 (C4D1), after around six weeks of nivolumab. Brentuximab vedotin exposure varied among the patients, all of whom had relapsed after autologous stem cell transplantation. Study outcomes and limitations: Exclusion removed patients who began nivolumab under 1 year after ASCT. With CD4+ cells, TCR diversity rose significantly by C4D1, but not with CD8+ cells.

The source is a human donor with classical Hodgkin lymphoma. The gene calls are TRBV30 and TRBJ2-4; the D gene is possibly TRBD2 (5 bases). Sequencing used peripheral blood mononuclear cells (PBMCs), obtained before the fourth cycle of nivolumab. The CDR3 nucleotides read TGTGCCTGGGTCGGGAAAGGTGGAAACATTCAGTACTTC. Its translation: CAWVGKGGNIQYF.